The 2 T cell receptor beta chains reported below all come from one sample, sequenced in a study of cytomegalovirus exposure and HLA in healthy donors. 60 Vbeta and 13 Jbeta primers were used in PCR. Using immunoSEQ multiplex PCR, the repertoire was profiled, and TCRdb retains in-frame clones only, with some absent. This table holds about 120,000 clones, 9% to 10% found once. The sequenced sample consisted of PBMCs. The receptors were gathered from a young man in good health and CMV-seronegative.

This clone showed up just a few times. The rearrangement links TRBV7-6 to TRBJ2-1; TRBD2 matches 10 bases. Germline CDR1 reads SGHVS; CDR2 reads FNYEAQ. CDR3 length equals 15 residues. V shed 3 bases, J shed 4 bases, and the junction held 3 bases outside the gene matches. For the CDR3, the DNA is TGTGCCAGCAGCTTGCGAGCGGGAGGGTACAATGAGCAGTTCTTC. It yields the protein CASSLRAGGYNEQFF.

There are a few counts of this clone. The chain uses TRBV6-5 and TRBJ1-2; the D gene is possibly TRBD1 (5 bases). CDR3 size: 13 residues. The V end was cut by 6 bases, the J end by 1 base, with 9 bases between. The germline V gene encodes CDR1 MNHEY and CDR2 SVGAGI. This CDR3 reads CASSLDSNYGYTF. CDR3 coding DNA: TGTGCCAGCAGCTTAGACAGTAACTATGGCTACACCTTC.